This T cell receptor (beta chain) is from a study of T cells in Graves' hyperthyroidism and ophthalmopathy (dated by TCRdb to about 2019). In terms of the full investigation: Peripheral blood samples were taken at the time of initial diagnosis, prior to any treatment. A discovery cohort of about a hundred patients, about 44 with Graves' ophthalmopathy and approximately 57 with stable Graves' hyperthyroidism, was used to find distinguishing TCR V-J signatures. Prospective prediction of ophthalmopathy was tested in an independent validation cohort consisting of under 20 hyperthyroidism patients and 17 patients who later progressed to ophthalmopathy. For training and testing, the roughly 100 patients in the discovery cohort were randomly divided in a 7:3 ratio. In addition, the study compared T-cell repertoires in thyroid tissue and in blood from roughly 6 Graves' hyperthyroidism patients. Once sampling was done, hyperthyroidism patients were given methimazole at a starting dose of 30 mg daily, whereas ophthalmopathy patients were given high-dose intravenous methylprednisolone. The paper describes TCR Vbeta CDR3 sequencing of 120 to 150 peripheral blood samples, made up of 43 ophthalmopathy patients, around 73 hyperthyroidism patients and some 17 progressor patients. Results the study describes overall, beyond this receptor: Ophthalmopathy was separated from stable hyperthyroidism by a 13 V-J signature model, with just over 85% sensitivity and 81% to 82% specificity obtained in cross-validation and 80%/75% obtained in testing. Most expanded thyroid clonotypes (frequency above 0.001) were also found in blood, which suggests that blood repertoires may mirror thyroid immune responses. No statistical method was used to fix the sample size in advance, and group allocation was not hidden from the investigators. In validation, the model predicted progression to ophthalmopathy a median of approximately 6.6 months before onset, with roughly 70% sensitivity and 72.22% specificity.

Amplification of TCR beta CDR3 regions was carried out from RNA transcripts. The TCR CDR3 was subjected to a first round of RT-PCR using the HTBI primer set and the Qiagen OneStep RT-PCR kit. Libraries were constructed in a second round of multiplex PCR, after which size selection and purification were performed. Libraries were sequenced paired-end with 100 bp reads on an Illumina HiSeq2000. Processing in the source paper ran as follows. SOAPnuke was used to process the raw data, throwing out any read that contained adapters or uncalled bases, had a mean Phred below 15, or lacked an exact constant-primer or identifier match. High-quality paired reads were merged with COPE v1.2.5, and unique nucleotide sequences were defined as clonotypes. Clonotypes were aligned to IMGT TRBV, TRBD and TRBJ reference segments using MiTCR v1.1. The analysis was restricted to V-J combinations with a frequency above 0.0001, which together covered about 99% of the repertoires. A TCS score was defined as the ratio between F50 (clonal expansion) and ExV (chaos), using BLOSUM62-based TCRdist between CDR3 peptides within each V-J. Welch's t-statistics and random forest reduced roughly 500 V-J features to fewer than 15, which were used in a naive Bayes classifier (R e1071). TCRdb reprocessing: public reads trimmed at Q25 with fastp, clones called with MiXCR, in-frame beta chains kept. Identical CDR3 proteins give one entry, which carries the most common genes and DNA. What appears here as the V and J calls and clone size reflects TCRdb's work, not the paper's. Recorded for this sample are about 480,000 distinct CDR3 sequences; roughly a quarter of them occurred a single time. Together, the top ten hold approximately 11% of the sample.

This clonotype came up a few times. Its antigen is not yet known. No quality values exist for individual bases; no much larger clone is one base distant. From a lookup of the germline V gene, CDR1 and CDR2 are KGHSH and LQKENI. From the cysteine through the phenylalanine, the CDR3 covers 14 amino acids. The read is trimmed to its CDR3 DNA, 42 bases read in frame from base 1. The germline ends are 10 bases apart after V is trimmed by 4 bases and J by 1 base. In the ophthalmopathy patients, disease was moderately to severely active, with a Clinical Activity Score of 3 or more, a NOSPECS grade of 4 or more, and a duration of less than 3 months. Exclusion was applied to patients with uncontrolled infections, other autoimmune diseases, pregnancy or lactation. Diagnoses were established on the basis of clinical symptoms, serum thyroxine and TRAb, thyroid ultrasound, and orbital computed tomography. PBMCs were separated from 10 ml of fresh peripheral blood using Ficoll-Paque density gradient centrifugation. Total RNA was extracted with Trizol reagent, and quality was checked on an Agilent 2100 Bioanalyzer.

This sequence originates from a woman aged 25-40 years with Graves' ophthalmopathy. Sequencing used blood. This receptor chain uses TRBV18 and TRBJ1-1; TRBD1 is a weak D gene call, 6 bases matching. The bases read TGTGCCAGCTCACGCCGGACAGAGAACACTGAAGCTTTCTTT. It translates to CASSRRTENTEAFF.